These 7 T cell receptor beta chains originate from one sample sequenced in a study of T cell responses to AZD1222 COVID-19 vaccine. TCRdb keeps only in-frame clones here, not all; method: immunoSEQ multiplex PCR. The sample shows about 180,000 clones, approximately 90% of them seen only once. Material: peripheral blood, obtained 28 days after the second AZD1222 dose. Receptors were obtained from an adult who received the AZD1222 COVID-19 vaccine.

The rearrangement uses TRBV10-3 and TRBJ2-6; D is undetermined. CDR1 is ENHRY, CDR2 SYGVKD, per germline. The CDR3 spans 17 residues. Trimming took off 0 bases at V and 0 bases at J, with 9 bases between the two ends. Here the CDR3 reads CAISESLGFSGANVLTF. The DNA of the CDR3 is TGTGCCATCAGTGAGTCGTTGGGGTTCTCTGGGGCCAACGTCCTGACTTTC.

The chain joins TRBV28 to TRBJ1-5; 9 bases line up with TRBD1. The ends lost 2 bases at V and 1 base at J; junction bases unmatched: 3. The CDR3 runs to 16 residues. Looked up from germline, CDR1 is MDHEN and CDR2 is SYDVKM. The CDR3 bases are TGTGCCAGCAGTTTAGGGACAGGGAGGAGCAATCAGCCCCAGCATTTT. It is translated as CASSLGTGRSNQPQHF.

Only a few counts were recorded for this clone. This chain uses TRBV28 with TRBJ2-7; D not certain. CDR1 and CDR2 (germline): MDHEN, SYDVKM. The germline V and J ends were trimmed by 4 bases and 0 bases, with 4 bases remaining between them. The CDR3 has 12 amino acids. CDR3 DNA sequence: TGTGCCAGCAGTTGGGCCTCCTACGAGCAGTACTTC. It encodes CASSWASYEQYF.

In regard to this clone: The junction departs from germline at one end; a sequencing error may be responsible. This rearrangement joins TRBV28 to TRBJ1-5; unclear D gene. This CDR3 contains 12 residues. Germline values: CDR1 MDHEN, CDR2 SYDVKM. The CDR3 region is CASSWDNQPQHF. The CDR3 DNA follows: TGTGCCAGTAGTTGGGACAATCAGCCCCAGCATTTT.

This chain links TRBV5-6 with TRBJ1-1; D is perhaps TRBD1 (6 bases). The CDR3 has 15 residues. The V and J ends lost 3 bases and 1 base respectively, with 13 bases between them. Germline V gene sequence: CDR1 SGHDT, CDR2 YYEEEE. The CDR3 reads CASSWPRGANTEAFF. The DNA for the CDR3 is TGTGCCAGCAGCTGGCCCCGGGGGGCGAACACTGAAGCTTTCTTT. Filled out from reference TRBV5-6 and TRBJ1-1, the complete variable domain reads DAGVTQSPTHLIKTRGQQVTLRCSPKSGHDTVSWYQQALGQGPQFIFQYYEEEERQRGNFPDRFSGHQFPNYSSELNVNALLLGDSALYLCASSWPRGANTEAFFGQGTRLTVV.

This sequence joins TRBV6-2 or TRBV6-3 and TRBJ2-7; the D gene is possibly TRBD1 (6 bases). Germline CDR1 MNHEY, CDR2 SVGEGT. The CDR3 is 14 amino acids. Trimming shortened V by 6 bases and J by 0 bases, and 12 bases separated the two germline ends. CDR3 DNA sequence: TGTGCCAGCAGCCAGGGGCTAGGCTCCTACGAGCAGTACTTC. Encoded protein: CASSQGLGSYEQYF.

The genes are TRBV19 and TRBJ1-6; no clear D gene. CDR1 LNHDA and CDR2 SQIVND come from the germline V gene (reference sequence). The V end was cut by 3 bases, the J end by 4 bases, with 7 bases between. The CDR3 loop spans 14 amino acids. CDR3 protein: CASSMKVYNSPLHF. The DNA for the CDR3 is TGTGCCAGTAGTATGAAGGTGTATAATTCACCCCTCCACTTT.